This TCR beta chain came from a study of T cells in Graves' hyperthyroidism and ophthalmopathy. The CDR3 regions of TCR beta were amplified from RNA transcripts. First-round RT-PCR with HTBI primers amplified the TCR CDR3 region. One entry per CDR3 protein, called by TCRdb with MiXCR from the multiplex PCR reads. The sample shows around 340,000 distinct CDR3 sequences, 18% of them seen only once. The V gene's germline CDR1 is SGHVS and CDR2 FQNEAQ. The V and J ends lost 5 bases and 3 bases, in that order; junction bases with no gene match: 5. This CDR3 comprises 14 residues. The sample taken for sequencing was blood. The V and J genes are TRBV7-8 and TRBJ2-7; TRBD2 agrees at 9 bases. This receptor was obtained from a woman between 35 and 50 years old with Graves' ophthalmopathy. The CDR3 spells CASSISGGLYEQYF. The CDR3 nucleotides read TGTGCCAGCAGCATCAGCGGGGGGCTCTACGAGCAGTACTTC.